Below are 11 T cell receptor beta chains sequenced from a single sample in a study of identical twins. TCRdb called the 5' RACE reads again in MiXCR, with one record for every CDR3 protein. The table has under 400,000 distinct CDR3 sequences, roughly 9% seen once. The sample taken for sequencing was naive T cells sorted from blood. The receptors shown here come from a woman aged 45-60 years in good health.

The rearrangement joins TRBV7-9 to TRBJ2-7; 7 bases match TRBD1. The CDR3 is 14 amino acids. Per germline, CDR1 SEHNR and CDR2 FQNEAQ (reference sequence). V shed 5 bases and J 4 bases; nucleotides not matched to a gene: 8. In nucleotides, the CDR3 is TGTGCCAGCAGCGACACAGGGGCCCCATACGAGCAGTACTTC. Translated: CASSDTGAPYEQYF.

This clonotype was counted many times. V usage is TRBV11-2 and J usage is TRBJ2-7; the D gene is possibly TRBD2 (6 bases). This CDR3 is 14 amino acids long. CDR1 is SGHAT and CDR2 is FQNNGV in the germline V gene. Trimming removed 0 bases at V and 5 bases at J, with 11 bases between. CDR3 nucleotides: TGTGCCAGCAGCTTAGAGCGGGGTTCCGACGAGCAGTACGTC. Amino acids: CASSLERGSDEQYV.

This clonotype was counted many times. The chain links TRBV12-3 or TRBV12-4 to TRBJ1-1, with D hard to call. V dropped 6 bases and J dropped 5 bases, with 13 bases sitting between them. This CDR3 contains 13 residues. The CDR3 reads CASRIAPGTEAFF. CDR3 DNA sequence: TGTGCCAGCAGAATCGCACCGGGGACTGAAGCTTTCTTT.

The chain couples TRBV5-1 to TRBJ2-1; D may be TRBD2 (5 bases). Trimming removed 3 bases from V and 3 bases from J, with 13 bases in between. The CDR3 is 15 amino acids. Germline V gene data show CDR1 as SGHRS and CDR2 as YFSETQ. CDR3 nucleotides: TGCGCCAGCAGCTCCCCTAGCTCCTTCTACAATGAGCAGTTCTTC. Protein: CASSSPSSFYNEQFF.

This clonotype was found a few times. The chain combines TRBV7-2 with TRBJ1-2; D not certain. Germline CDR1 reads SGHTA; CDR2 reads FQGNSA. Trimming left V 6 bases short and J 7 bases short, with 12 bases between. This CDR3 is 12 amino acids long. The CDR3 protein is CASSREVPGYTF. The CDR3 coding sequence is TGTGCCAGCAGTCGAGAGGTCCCTGGCTACACCTTC.

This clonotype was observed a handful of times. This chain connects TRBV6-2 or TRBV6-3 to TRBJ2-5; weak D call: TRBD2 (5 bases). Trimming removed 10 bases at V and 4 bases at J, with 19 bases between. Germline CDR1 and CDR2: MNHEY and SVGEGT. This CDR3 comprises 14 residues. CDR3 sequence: CATKGLGLGETQYF. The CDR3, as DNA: TGTGCCACCAAAGGACTGGGATTAGGAGAGACCCAGTACTTC.

This CDR3 is CATSRGRLNTEAFF. The DNA for the CDR3 is TGTGCCACCAGCAGAGGACGGTTGAACACTGAAGCTTTCTTT. The genes are TRBV15 and TRBJ1-1; no clear D gene. The CDR3 is made up of 14 amino acids. Germline CDR1 and CDR2: LNHNV and YYDKDF (reference sequence). The V end lost 1 base, the J end lost 0 bases, and 6 bases lay between the germline ends.

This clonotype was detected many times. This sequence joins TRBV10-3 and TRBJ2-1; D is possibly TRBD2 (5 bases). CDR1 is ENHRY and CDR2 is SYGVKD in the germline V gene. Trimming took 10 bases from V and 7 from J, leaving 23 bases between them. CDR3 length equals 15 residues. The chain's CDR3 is CASTLSVRGLNEQFF. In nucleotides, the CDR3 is TGTGCCAGCACCCTTAGCGTACGCGGCTTGAATGAGCAGTTCTTC.

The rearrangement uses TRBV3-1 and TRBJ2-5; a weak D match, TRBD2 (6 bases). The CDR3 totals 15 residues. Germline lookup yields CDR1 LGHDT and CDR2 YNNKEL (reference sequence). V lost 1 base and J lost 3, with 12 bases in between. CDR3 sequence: CASSQAGTLKETQYF. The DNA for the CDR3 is TGTGCCAGCAGCCAAGCGGGGACTCTCAAAGAGACCCAGTACTTC.

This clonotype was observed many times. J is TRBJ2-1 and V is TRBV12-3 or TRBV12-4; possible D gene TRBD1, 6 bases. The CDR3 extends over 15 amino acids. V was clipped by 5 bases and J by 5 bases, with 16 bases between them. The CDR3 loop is CASSPTGGLHNEQFF. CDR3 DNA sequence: TGTGCCAGCAGTCCTACTGGGGGCCTACACAATGAGCAGTTCTTC.

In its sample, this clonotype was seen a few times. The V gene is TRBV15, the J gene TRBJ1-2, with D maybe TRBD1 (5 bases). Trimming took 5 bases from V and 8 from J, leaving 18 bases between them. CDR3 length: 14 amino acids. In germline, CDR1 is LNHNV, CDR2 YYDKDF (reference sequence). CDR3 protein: CATSGEAGGDGYTF. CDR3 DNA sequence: TGTGCCACCAGCGGCGAGGCAGGAGGGGACGGCTACACCTTC.